This T cell receptor beta chain was documented in a study of shared clonotypes between healthy human individuals. General study points: Blood alone was sampled, and tissue repertoires likely differ. Clonotype sharing among the donors was expected to vary with sequencing depth.

The CDR3 sequence is 13 residues long. V dropped 3 bases and J dropped 2 bases, with 7 bases sitting between them. Germline V CDR1 and CDR2: SGHRS, YFSETQ. This clone was seen once. Its specificity is not known. The input for sorted-subset replicate PCRs was roughly 180 ng DNA, tens of thousands of T cell genomes. Assay used: immunoSEQ multiplex PCR; TCRdb lists only in-frame clones, some missing. The sample yields 1.5 million to 1.9 million clones, roughly 98% seen once. This TCR came from a man aged 25 to 45 in good health. Source material: naive CD4+ T cells sorted from blood. Indicated subset: CD45RA+ positively selected. The gene calls are TRBV5-1 and TRBJ2-3, with no clear D. For the CDR3, the DNA is TGCGCCAGCAGCTGGAAAAACACAGATACGCAGTATTTT. Protein sequence: CASSWKNTDTQYF.